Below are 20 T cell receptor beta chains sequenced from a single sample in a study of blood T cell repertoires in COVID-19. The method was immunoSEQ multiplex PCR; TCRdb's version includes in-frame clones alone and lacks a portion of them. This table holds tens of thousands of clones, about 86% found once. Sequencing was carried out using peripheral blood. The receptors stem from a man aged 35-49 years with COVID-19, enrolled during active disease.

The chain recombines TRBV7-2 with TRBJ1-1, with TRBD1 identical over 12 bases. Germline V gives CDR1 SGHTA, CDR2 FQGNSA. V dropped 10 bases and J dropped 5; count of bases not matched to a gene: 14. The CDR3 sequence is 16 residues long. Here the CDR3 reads CAMAGTGGFQGTEAFF. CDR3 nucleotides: TGTGCCATGGCGGGGACAGGGGGCTTTCAGGGTACTGAAGCTTTCTTT.

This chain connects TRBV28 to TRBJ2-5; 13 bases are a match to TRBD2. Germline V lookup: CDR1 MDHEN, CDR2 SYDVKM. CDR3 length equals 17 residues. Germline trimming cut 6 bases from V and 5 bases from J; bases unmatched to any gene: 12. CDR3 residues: CASSLIPGLAGRETQYF. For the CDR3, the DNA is TGTGCCAGCAGCCTCATCCCGGGACTAGCGGGGAGGGAGACCCAGTACTTC.

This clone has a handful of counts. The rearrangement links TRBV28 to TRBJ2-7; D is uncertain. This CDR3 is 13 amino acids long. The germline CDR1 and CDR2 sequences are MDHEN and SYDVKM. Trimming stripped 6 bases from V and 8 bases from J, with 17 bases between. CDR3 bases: TGTGCCAGCAGCCCTCTGGGCAGCTCTCAGCAGTACTTC. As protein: CASSPLGSSQQYF.

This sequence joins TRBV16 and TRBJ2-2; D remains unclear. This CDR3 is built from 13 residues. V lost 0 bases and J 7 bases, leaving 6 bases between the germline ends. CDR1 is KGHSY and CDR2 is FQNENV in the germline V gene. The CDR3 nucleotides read TGTGCCAGCAGCCAATCGAGAGGCGGGGAGCTGTTTTTT. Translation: CASSQSRGGELFF. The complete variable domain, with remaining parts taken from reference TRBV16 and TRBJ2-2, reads GEEVAQTPKHLVRGEGQKAKLYCAPIKGHSYVFWYQQVLKNEFKFLISFQNENVFDETGMPKERFSAKCLPNSPCSLEIQATKLEDSAVYFCASSQSRGGELFFGEGSRLTVL.

The CDR3 nucleotides read TGCAGCGTTGAACCCTCCCGGGGGAGAGGAGATACGCAGTATTTT. Protein product: CSVEPSRGRGDTQYF. V gene TRBV29-1 combines with J gene TRBJ2-3, with D tentatively TRBD2 (6 bases). Germline CDR1 reads SQVTM; CDR2 reads ANQGSEA. This CDR3 contains 15 residues. With 2 bases removed from V and 5 bases from J, the gap between germline ends came to 17 bases.

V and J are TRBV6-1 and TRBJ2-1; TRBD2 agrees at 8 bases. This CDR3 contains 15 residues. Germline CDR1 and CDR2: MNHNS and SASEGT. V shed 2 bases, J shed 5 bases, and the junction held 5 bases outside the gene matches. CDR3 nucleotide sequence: TGTGCCAGCAGTGAACCCGGGACTAGACACAATGAGCAGTTCTTC. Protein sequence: CASSEPGTRHNEQFF.

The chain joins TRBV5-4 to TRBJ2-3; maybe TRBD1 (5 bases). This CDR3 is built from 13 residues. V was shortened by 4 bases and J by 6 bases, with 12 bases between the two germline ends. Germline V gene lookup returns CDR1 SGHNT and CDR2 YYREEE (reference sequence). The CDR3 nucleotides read TGTGCCAGCAGCCCTGGTGGGGCGGATACGCAGTATTTT. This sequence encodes CASSPGGADTQYF.

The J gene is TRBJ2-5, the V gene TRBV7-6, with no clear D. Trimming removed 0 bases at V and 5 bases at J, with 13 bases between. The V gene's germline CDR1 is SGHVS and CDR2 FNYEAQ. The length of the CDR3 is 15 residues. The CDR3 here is CASSLAQVPSETQYF. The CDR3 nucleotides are TGTGCCAGCAGCTTAGCTCAGGTCCCAAGTGAGACCCAGTACTTC.

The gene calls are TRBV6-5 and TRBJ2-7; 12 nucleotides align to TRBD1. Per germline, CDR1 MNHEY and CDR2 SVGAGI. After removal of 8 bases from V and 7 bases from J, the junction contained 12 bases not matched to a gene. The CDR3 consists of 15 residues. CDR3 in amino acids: CASFPPGQGAGEQYF. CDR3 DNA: TGTGCCAGCTTTCCTCCGGGACAGGGGGCAGGTGAGCAGTACTTC.

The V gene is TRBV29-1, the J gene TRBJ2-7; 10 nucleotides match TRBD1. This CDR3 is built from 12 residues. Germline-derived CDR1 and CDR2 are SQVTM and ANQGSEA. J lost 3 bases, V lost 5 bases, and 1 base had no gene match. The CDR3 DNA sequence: TGCAGCGTTCGGACAGGGGGCTACGAGCAGTACTTC. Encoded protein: CSVRTGGYEQYF.

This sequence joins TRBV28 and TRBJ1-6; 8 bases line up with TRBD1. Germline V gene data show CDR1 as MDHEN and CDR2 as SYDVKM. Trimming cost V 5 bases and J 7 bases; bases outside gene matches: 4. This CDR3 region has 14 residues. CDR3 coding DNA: TGTGCCAGCAGTCAGGGGGCGGGAAATTCACCCCTCCACTTT. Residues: CASSQGAGNSPLHF.

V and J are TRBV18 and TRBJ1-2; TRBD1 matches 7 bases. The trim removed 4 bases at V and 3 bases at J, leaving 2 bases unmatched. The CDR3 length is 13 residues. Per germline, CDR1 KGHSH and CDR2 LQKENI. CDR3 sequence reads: CASSRGTDYGYTF. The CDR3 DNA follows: TGTGCCAGCTCACGCGGGACAGACTATGGCTACACCTTC.

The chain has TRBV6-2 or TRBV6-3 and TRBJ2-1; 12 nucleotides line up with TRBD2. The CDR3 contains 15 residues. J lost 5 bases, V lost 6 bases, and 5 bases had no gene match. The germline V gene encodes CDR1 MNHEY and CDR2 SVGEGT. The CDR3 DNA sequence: TGTGCCAGCAGCTTACTAGCGGGGGGTAACAATGAGCAGTTCTTC. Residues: CASSLLAGGNNEQFF.

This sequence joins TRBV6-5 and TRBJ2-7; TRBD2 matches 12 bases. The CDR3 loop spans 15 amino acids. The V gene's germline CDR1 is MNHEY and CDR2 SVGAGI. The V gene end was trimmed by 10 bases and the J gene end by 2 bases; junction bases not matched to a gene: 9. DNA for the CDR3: TGTGCCACCGGGATGACTAGCGGGGGACCCTACGAGCAGTACTTC. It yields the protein CATGMTSGGPYEQYF.

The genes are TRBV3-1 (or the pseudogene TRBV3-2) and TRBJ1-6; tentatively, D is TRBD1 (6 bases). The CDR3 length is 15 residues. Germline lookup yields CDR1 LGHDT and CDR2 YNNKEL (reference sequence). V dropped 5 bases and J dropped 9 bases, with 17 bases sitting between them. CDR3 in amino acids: CASSTGQGEGSPLHF. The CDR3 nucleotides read TGTGCCAGCAGCACGGGACAAGGAGAGGGTTCACCCCTCCACTTT.

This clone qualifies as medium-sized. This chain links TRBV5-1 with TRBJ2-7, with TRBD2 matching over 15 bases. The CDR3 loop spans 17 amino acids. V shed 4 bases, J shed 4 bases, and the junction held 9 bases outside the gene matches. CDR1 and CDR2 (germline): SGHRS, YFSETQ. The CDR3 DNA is TGCGCCAGCAGCCCCGGACTAGCGGGGGGGCCGGGATACGAGCAGTACTTC. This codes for CASSPGLAGGPGYEQYF.

The CDR3 bases are TGCGCCAGCAGCTCTTCCGGGACTAGCGGCAATGAGCAGTTCTTC. It codes for CASSSSGTSGNEQFF. V gene TRBV5-1 combines with J gene TRBJ2-1; 11 bases line up with TRBD2. CDR1 SGHRS and CDR2 YFSETQ come from the germline V gene. V dropped 3 bases and J dropped 6; count of bases not matched to a gene: 5. The CDR3 sequence is 15 residues long.

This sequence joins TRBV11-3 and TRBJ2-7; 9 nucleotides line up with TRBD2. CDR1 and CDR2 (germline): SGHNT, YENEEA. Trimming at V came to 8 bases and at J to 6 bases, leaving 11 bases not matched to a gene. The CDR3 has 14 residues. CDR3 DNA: TGTGCCAGCTCCTCTCCGGGGCGGGAGGGCGAGCAGTACTTC. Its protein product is CASSSPGREGEQYF.

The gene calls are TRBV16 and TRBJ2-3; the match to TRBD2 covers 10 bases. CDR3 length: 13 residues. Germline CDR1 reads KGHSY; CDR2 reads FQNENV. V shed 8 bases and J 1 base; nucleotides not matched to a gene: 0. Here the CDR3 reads CASLAGGTDTQYF. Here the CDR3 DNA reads TGTGCCAGCCTAGCGGGGGGCACAGATACGCAGTATTTT.

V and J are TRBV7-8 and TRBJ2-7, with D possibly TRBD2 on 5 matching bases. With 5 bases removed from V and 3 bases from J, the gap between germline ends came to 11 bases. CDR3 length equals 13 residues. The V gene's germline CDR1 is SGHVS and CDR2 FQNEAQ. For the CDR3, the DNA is TGTGCCAGCAGCGACGGGAAATACTACGAGCAGTACTTC. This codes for CASSDGKYYEQYF. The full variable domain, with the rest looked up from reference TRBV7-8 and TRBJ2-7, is GAGVSQSPRYKVAKRGQDVALRCDPISGHVSLFWYQQALGQGPEFLTYFQNEAQLDKSGLPSDRFFAERPEGSVSTLKIQRTQQEDSAVYLCASSDGKYYEQYFGPGTRLTVT.